This TCR beta chain was profiled in a study of blood T cell repertoires in COVID-19. Across the whole study: Acute and convalescent COVID-19 samples came from the United States, Italy and Spain. PBMCs, B-cell-depleted T cells, or T cells were the source of the cDNA or gDNA that made up the material.

Seattle patients were enrolled while actively infected and followed longitudinally. Germline V gives CDR1 SGHRS, CDR2 YFSETQ. V dropped 0 bases and J dropped 2; count of bases not matched to a gene: 4. This CDR3 has 16 amino acids. Authors' processing steps: By means of reference gene primer amplification, nucleated cell counts were estimated. The table came from immunoSEQ multiplex PCR; TCRdb's copy has only in-frame clones and leaves some out. V, J and clone size derive from that table, while D and trimming were established from the DNA sequence. The table includes about 180,000 clones, around nine tenths detected once.

The specimen sequenced was peripheral blood. This clonotype originated in a woman in her seventies with COVID-19, enrolled during active disease. The genes are TRBV5-1 and TRBJ2-2; TRBD2 agrees at 7 bases. The CDR3 here is CASSLALAVNTGELFF. The CDR3 DNA sequence: TGCGCCAGCAGCTTGGCCCTAGCGGTTAACACCGGGGAGCTGTTTTTT.